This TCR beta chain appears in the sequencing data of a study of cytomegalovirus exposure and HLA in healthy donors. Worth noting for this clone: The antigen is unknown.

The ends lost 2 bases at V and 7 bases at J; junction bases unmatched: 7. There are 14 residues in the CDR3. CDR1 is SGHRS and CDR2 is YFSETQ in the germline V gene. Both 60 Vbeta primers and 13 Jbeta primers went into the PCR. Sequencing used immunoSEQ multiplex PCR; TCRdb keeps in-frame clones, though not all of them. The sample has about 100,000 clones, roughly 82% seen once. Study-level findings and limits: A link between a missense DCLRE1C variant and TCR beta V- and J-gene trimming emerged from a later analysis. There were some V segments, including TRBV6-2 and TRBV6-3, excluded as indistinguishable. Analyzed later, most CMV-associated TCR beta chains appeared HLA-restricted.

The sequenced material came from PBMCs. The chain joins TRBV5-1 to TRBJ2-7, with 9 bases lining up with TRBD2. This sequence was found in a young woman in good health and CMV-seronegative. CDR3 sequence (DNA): TGCGCCAGCAGCTTTGGCGGGGGGGCCGGGGAGCAGTACTTC. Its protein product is CASSFGGGAGEQYF.